The 30 T cell receptor beta chains below all came from one sample that was sequenced in a study of shared clonotypes between healthy human individuals. Measured with immunoSEQ multiplex PCR; TCRdb has only the in-frame clones, and not every one. The data show 1,500,000 or so clones, roughly 96% seen once. The sequencing input was naive CD4+ T cells sorted from blood. This sample's subset: CD45RA+ positively selected. These receptors all stem from a young man in good health.

The V call is TRBV9, the J call TRBJ1-2; D possibly corresponds to TRBD1 (6 bases). Per the germline V gene, CDR1 is SGDLS and CDR2 is YYNGEE. The V and J ends lost 2 bases and 1 base respectively, with 12 bases between them. The CDR3 totals 15 residues. The CDR3 reads CASSVGAGNNYGYTF. CDR3 sequence (DNA): TGTGCCAGCAGCGTGGGGGCAGGGAATAACTATGGCTACACCTTC. The whole variable domain, remainder taken from reference TRBV9 and TRBJ1-2, is DSGVTQTPKHLITATGQRVTLRCSPRSGDLSVYWYQQSLDQGLQFLIQYYNGEERAKGNILERFSAQQFPDLHSELNLSSLELGDSALYFCASSVGAGNNYGYTFGSGTRLTVV.

This chain connects TRBV19 to TRBJ1-5, with a weak D call TRBD1 (5 bases). The CDR3 is 13 amino acids. The germline gives CDR1 LNHDA, CDR2 SQIVND (reference sequence). V was cut by 5 bases and J by 10 bases, with 15 bases left in between. Written as DNA, the CDR3 is TGTGCCAGTAGTTCTTCAACAGGTTCACCCCAGCATTTT. Protein: CASSSSTGSPQHF.

The chain uses TRBV5-1 and TRBJ2-3; 8 bases map to TRBD2. The germline V gene has CDR1 SGHRS and CDR2 YFSETQ. J was trimmed by 4 bases and V by 4 bases; bases with no gene match: 8. The CDR3 totals 15 residues. The CDR3 nucleotides read TGCGCCAGCAGCCAGGGCAGCGGGAGCCCAGATACGCAGTATTTT. Amino acids: CASSQGSGSPDTQYF.

The chain is built from TRBV7-8 and TRBJ2-7; 11 nucleotides agree with TRBD2. Trimming removed 2 bases from V and 4 bases from J; junction bases left unmatched: 7. CDR1 is SGHVS and CDR2 is FQNEAQ in the germline V gene. The CDR3 length is 16 residues. DNA for the CDR3: TGTGCCAGCAGCTTAACCGTAGCGGGAGGGCGGTACGAGCAGTACTTC. Translating gives CASSLTVAGGRYEQYF.

This clone was counted once. This rearrangement joins TRBV7-2 to TRBJ2-7; D is ambiguous. The CDR3 runs to 13 residues. Germline CDR1 SGHTA, CDR2 FQGNSA. Trimming shortened V by 5 bases and J by 4 bases, and 12 bases separated the two germline ends. The CDR3 bases are TGTGCCAGCAGCCCGGCTGGCTTATACGAGCAGTACTTC. Residues: CASSPAGLYEQYF.

The rearrangement uses TRBV10-1 and TRBJ2-1; unclear D gene. The V end was cut by 2 bases, the J end by 2 bases, with 10 bases between. CDR3 size: 15 residues. Germline CDR1 WNHNN, CDR2 SYGVQD (reference sequence). CDR3 in DNA: TGCGCCAGCAGTGAGGGCGTCAGCCCCTACAATGAGCAGTTCTTC. Its protein is CASSEGVSPYNEQFF.

The gene calls are TRBV7-8 and TRBJ1-1, with D tentatively TRBD1 (5 bases). The CDR3 spans 15 residues. The germline gives CDR1 SGHVS, CDR2 FQNEAQ. Trimming shortened V by 5 bases and J by 1 base, and 14 bases separated the two germline ends. The CDR3 sequence: CASSQIRTPNTEAFF. The CDR3 nucleotides read TGTGCCAGCAGCCAAATCAGGACACCGAACACTGAAGCTTTCTTT.

The chain couples TRBV6-5 to TRBJ1-1; D is unclear. V lost 5 bases to trimming and J lost 6 bases, with 13 bases between them. This CDR3 contains 13 residues. Germline lookup yields CDR1 MNHEY and CDR2 SVGAGI. The CDR3 reads CASSPTLLAEAFF. The CDR3, as DNA: TGTGCCAGCAGTCCCACTCTTCTCGCTGAAGCTTTCTTT.

The chain is built from TRBV28 and TRBJ2-5, with D tentatively TRBD2 (5 bases). CDR1 MDHEN and CDR2 SYDVKM come from the germline V gene. The CDR3 has 12 amino acids. V lost 6 bases and J lost 1, with 6 bases in between. The CDR3 loop reads CASRAGQETQYF. CDR3 nucleotide sequence: TGTGCCAGCAGGGCGGGCCAAGAGACCCAGTACTTC.

The gene calls are TRBV18 and TRBJ2-7; D may be TRBD1 (9 bases). The V end lost 3 bases, the J end lost 5 bases, and 20 bases lay between the germline ends. The CDR3 runs to 16 residues. CDR1 KGHSH and CDR2 LQKENI come from the germline V gene. The CDR3 nucleotides read TGTGCCAGCTCACCCTTAGCGGGACAGGGAGGTGACGAGCAGTACTTC. It translates to CASSPLAGQGGDEQYF.

The J gene is TRBJ2-1, the V gene TRBV7-2, with 9 bases that match TRBD2. The J segment lost 0 bases and the V segment lost 5 bases, leaving 8 bases of the junction unmatched. The CDR3 consists of 17 residues. The germline V gene encodes CDR1 SGHTA and CDR2 FQGNSA. The CDR3 loop reads CASSQKRGESSYNEQFF. In nucleotides, the CDR3 is TGTGCCAGCAGCCAGAAGCGGGGGGAAAGCTCCTACAATGAGCAGTTCTTC.

This chain uses TRBV18 with TRBJ2-3; no reliable D call. The V and J ends lost 2 bases and 3 bases respectively, with 12 bases between them. CDR3 size: 15 residues. Germline-derived CDR1 and CDR2 are KGHSH and LQKENI. CDR3 sequence (DNA): TGTGCCAGCTCACCAGTTTTGGCAGATACAGATACGCAGTATTTT. Translation gives CASSPVLADTDTQYF.

The genes are TRBV6-1 and TRBJ1-3; D gene unclear. V was pared by 2 bases and J by 0 bases, with 8 bases between. Germline V gene data show CDR1 as MNHNS and CDR2 as SASEGT. This CDR3 comprises 15 residues. The CDR3 nucleotides read TGTGCCAGCAGTGAACGAAGGACCTCTGGAAACACCATATATTTT. As protein: CASSERRTSGNTIYF.

This sequence joins TRBV12-5 and TRBJ2-3, with D unresolved. This CDR3 has 19 amino acids. V shed 0 bases and J shed 1 base, with 20 bases lying between them. Germline CDR1 and CDR2: LGHNT and FRNRAP. This CDR3 is CASGLVSYSDGFRTDTQYF. The CDR3 DNA reads TGTGCTAGTGGTTTGGTATCCTACTCCGACGGATTCCGCACAGATACGCAGTATTTT. The complete variable domain, with remaining parts taken from reference TRBV12-5 and TRBJ2-3, reads DARVTQTPRHKVTEMGQEVTMRCQPILGHNTVFWYRQTMMQGLELLAYFRNRAPLDDSGMPKDRFSAEMPDATLATLKIQPSEPRDSAVYFCASGLVSYSDGFRTDTQYFGPGTRLTVL.

In the case of this clone: The same CDR3 arises from other DNA sequences in this sample as well. The genes are TRBV5-1 and TRBJ1-3; D is unclear. The germline V gene encodes CDR1 SGHRS and CDR2 YFSETQ. Trimming shortened V by 0 bases and J by 0 bases, and 10 bases separated the two germline ends. The CDR3 is made up of 16 amino acids. CDR3 sequence (DNA): TGCGCCAGCAGCTTGGCGGGCCCGAGCTCTGGAAACACCATATATTTT. Its protein is CASSLAGPSSGNTIYF.

The genes are TRBV28 and TRBJ1-2, with unresolved D. Germline-derived CDR1 and CDR2 are MDHEN and SYDVKM. Trimming removed 4 bases at V and 8 bases at J, with 20 bases between. CDR3 length: 15 amino acids. This CDR3 reads CASSSAGARTRGYTF. In nucleotides, the CDR3 is TGTGCCAGCAGTTCGGCGGGAGCCCGTACGAGAGGCTACACCTTC.

This clone was detected only once. The genes are TRBV6-5 and TRBJ2-7; D possibly corresponds to TRBD2 (6 bases). The germline V gene has CDR1 MNHEY and CDR2 SVGAGI. Trimming cost V 7 bases and J 4 bases, with 17 bases left between them. The CDR3 spans 14 residues. The CDR3 sequence: CASTKGLRDYEQYF. The CDR3 nucleotides read TGTGCCAGCACCAAGGGACTCCGGGATTACGAGCAGTACTTC.

The CDR3 DNA reads TGCAGCGTTGTTCCGGGGGGGCGCCCCGATGGCTACACCTTC. It encodes CSVVPGGRPDGYTF. The chain employs TRBV29-1 and TRBJ1-2, with a tentative D call TRBD1 (6 bases). The CDR3 runs to 14 residues. V shed 4 bases and J shed 6 bases, with 18 bases lying between them. Germline V gene lookup returns CDR1 SQVTM and CDR2 ANQGSEA.

The rearrangement links TRBV2 to TRBJ2-1; D may be TRBD1 (5 bases). The CDR3 length is 15 residues. The germline V and J ends were trimmed by 3 bases and 6 bases, with 15 bases remaining between them. The germline V gene encodes CDR1 SNHLY and CDR2 FYNNEI. CDR3 loop: CASSEQGPSGNEQFF. CDR3 in DNA: TGTGCCAGCAGTGAGCAGGGTCCCTCGGGCAATGAGCAGTTCTTC.

The V call is TRBV6-5, the J call TRBJ2-7; TRBD1 matches 7 bases. Losses at the gene ends were 5 bases for V and 7 bases for J; bases not matched to a gene: 11. From germline, CDR1 is MNHEY and CDR2 SVGAGI. CDR3 length: 14 amino acids. Here the CDR3 reads CASSRTGYLDEQYF. Written as DNA, the CDR3 is TGTGCCAGCAGTCGGACAGGTTACCTTGATGAGCAGTACTTC.

The chain joins TRBV27 to TRBJ1-4; D gene uncertain. Trimming left V 1 base short and J 7 bases short, with 13 bases between. CDR1 is MNHEY, CDR2 SMNVEV, per germline (reference sequence). This CDR3 spans 15 amino acids. CDR3 region: CASSLYYGVGEKLFF. CDR3 nucleotide sequence: TGTGCCAGCAGTTTATATTACGGGGTTGGTGAAAAACTGTTTTTT.

This chain links TRBV27 with TRBJ2-1; D uncertain. This CDR3 has 13 amino acids. Germline V lookup: CDR1 MNHEY, CDR2 SMNVEV (reference sequence). V lost 4 bases and J lost 6, with 10 bases in between. As DNA, the CDR3 is TGTGCCAGCAGTTCCCCTGCAACCAATGAGCAGTTCTTC. It yields the protein CASSSPATNEQFF.

The gene calls are TRBV9 and TRBJ2-1, with no clear D. The CDR3 extends over 14 amino acids. CDR1 SGDLS and CDR2 YYNGEE come from the germline V gene. V was pared by 7 bases and J by 10 bases, with 21 bases between. CDR3 amino acids: CASGRPLRSEEQFF. As DNA, the CDR3 is TGTGCCAGCGGACGACCTTTAAGGTCGGAGGAGCAGTTCTTC.

In DNA, the CDR3 is TGCGCCAGCAGCTTGGTGGTAGGGAACACCGGGGAGCTGTTTTTT. This encodes CASSLVVGNTGELFF. The genes are TRBV5-1 and TRBJ2-2; no definite D call. Trimming removed 0 bases from V and 1 base from J, with 7 bases in between. Germline V gives CDR1 SGHRS, CDR2 YFSETQ. The CDR3 is 15 amino acids.

The genes are TRBV27 and TRBJ2-5, with 7 bases fitting TRBD1. The J segment lost 3 bases and the V segment lost 3 bases, leaving 7 bases of the junction unmatched. Germline CDR1 is MNHEY and CDR2 is SMNVEV (reference sequence). CDR3 size: 15 residues. This CDR3 is CASSFRDRTKETQYF. The CDR3 DNA reads as TGTGCCAGCAGTTTTAGGGACAGAACAAAAGAGACCCAGTACTTC.

The V and J genes are TRBV28 and TRBJ1-5; D gene ambiguous. Germline V gives CDR1 MDHEN, CDR2 SYDVKM. The CDR3 loop spans 14 amino acids. Trimming took off 6 bases at V and 7 bases at J, with 16 bases between the two ends. The CDR3 region has the DNA TGTGCCAGCAGCCCATTGGGAGCATTGCAGCCCCAGCATTTT. Encoded protein: CASSPLGALQPQHF.

The gene calls are TRBV28 and TRBJ2-6; D remains ambiguous. The germline gives CDR1 MDHEN, CDR2 SYDVKM. The CDR3 is made up of 14 amino acids. V was pared by 6 bases and J by 0 bases, with 6 bases between. For the CDR3, the DNA is TGTGCCAGCAGGTTTAGCTCTGGGGCCAACGTCCTGACTTTC. This encodes CASRFSSGANVLTF. The entire variable domain, with the rest obtained from reference TRBV28 and TRBJ2-6, is as follows: DVKVTQSSRYLVKRTGEKVFLECVQDMDHENMFWYRQDPGLGLRLIYFSYDVKMKEKGDIPEGYSVSREKKERFSLILESASTNQTSMYLCASRFSSGANVLTFGAGSRLTVL.

The V call is TRBV9, the J call TRBJ1-4; TRBD1 matches 9 bases. The CDR3 is 16 amino acids. Looked up from germline, CDR1 is SGDLS and CDR2 is YYNGEE. V gave up 2 bases and J gave up 0 bases; unmatched junction bases: 2. The CDR3 reads CASSVGTGPTNEKLFF. The CDR3 DNA is TGTGCCAGCAGCGTCGGGACAGGGCCAACTAATGAAAAACTGTTTTTT.

The chain employs TRBV18 and TRBJ2-1; TRBD2 matches 11 bases. The CDR3 has 16 residues. V was clipped by 1 base and J by 10 bases; unmatched bases: 9. Germline assignment: CDR1 KGHSH and CDR2 LQKENI. CDR3 sequence (DNA): TGTGCCAGCTCACCACGAGATAGCGGGAGGGCCAGCGAGCAGTTCTTC. Protein: CASSPRDSGRASEQFF.

This rearrangement joins TRBV4-1 to TRBJ2-5, with 7 bases that match TRBD2. J lost 3 bases, V lost 0 bases, and 4 bases had no gene match. CDR3 size: 15 residues. Per germline, CDR1 MGHRA and CDR2 YSYEKL. The CDR3 protein is CASSQEGTTKETQYF. The CDR3 DNA reads TGCGCCAGCAGCCAAGAAGGGACTACGAAAGAGACCCAGTACTTC.